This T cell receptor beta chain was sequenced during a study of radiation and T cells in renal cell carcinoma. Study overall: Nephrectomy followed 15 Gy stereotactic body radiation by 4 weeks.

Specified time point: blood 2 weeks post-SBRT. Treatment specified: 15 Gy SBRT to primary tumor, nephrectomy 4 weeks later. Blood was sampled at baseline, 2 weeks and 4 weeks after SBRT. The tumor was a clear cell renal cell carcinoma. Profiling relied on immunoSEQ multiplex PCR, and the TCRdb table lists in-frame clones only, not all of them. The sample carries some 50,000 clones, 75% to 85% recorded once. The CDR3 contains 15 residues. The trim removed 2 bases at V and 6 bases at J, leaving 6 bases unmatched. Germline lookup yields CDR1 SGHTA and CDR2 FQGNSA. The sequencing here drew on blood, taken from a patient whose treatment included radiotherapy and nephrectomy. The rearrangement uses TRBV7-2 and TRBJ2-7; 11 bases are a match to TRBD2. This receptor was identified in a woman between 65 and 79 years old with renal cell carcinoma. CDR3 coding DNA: TGTGCCAGCAGCTTACAGACCCTAGCGGGAGGCGAGCAGTACTTC. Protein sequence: CASSLQTLAGGEQYF.